This T cell receptor (beta chain) was identified during a study of PD-1 blockade in classical Hodgkin lymphoma. Whole-study context: With a 2-week interval, patients received intravenous nivolumab at 3 mg/kg. Study-wide results and caveats: CD4+ TCR diversity rose significantly by C4D1, and CD8+ TCR diversity did not. Patients with a complete response exhibited baseline diversity comparable to newly diagnosed patients.

As to this clone: Its specificity is unknown.

The time point: cycle 4 day 1 (C4D1), after more than five weeks of nivolumab. Relapse after autologous stem cell transplantation occurred in every patient, and brentuximab vedotin exposure varied. Thawed PBMCs underwent magnetic negative selection to obtain purified CD8+ T cells. Complete response, partial response or progressive disease was each patient's best response. Method: immunoSEQ multiplex PCR; TCRdb's copy keeps in-frame clones and lacks some. Among about 9,900 clones listed, around 70% were seen once. CDR1 is MDHEN and CDR2 is SYDVKM in the germline V gene. With 8 bases removed from V and 2 bases from J, the gap between germline ends came to 13 bases. The CDR3 sequence is 13 residues long.

This clonotype originated in a human donor with classical Hodgkin lymphoma. The source was CD8+ T cells from blood, collected before the fourth cycle of nivolumab. This sequence joins TRBV28 and TRBJ2-7, with D possibly TRBD2 on 5 matching bases. CDR3 loop: CASSFGRAYEQYF. In nucleotides, the CDR3 is TGTGCCAGCTCCTTTGGGCGGGCCTACGAGCAGTACTTC.